This TCR beta chain was documented in a study of post-analysis software for immune sequencing data (dated by TCRdb to about 2015). Background for the entire study: Recorded disease courses included relapsing-remitting, secondary progressive and progressive-relapsing multiple sclerosis, with some patients lacking subtype annotation. The multiple sclerosis patient repertoires were compared with some twelve previously published healthy control repertoires from donors aged roughly 6 to 27 years. A subset of samples was prepared in parallel using single-end sample barcoding, then pooled and co-amplified after Illumina adapter ligation. Beyond this particular receptor, the publication reports: When samples were clustered directly using the F measure, samples prepared in the same batch co-clustered strongly, which prompted a batch-effect correction. Patients showed significantly higher frequencies than controls for roughly five TRBV segments, among them TRBV5-6, TRBV5-1 and TRBV20-1. Normalized Chao1 diversity was significantly lower in multiple sclerosis patients than controls, suggesting substantial peripheral T-cell clonal expansion. The control group was slightly older than the multiple sclerosis patient group.

In the germline V gene (reference sequence), CDR1 corresponds to MNHEY and CDR2 to SMNVEV. There are 13 amino acids in the CDR3, from cysteine to phenylalanine inclusive. The sequence is cut down to CDR3 DNA, 39 bases in frame from base 1. Trimming takes 6 bases from V and 3 bases from J, and the germline ends sit 12 bases apart. As regards this clonotype: This receptor's antigen is unknown. Base quality data are lacking; no much larger clone is found one base away.

Libraries were built with PCR. TCRdb names Illumina HiSeq 2500 as the instrument used. To reduce PCR and sequencing biases, unique molecular identifiers were built into the TCR beta cDNA libraries. Some 500,000 cDNA molecules were obtained per 1 to 10 million input T cells, so each molecule approximated one T cell. The patient libraries were prepared and sequenced using the same protocol as the earlier healthy control dataset. Within a given batch, samples were prepared together, multiplexed and sequenced on the same HiSeq lane. For the original study's pipeline: MIGEC handled the raw barcoded reads, throwing out single-read molecular identifier groups before consensus assembly and CDR3 extraction. Clonotype tables were post-analysed with VDJtools, and diversity was normalized by down-sampling all datasets to the smallest sample size. In repertoire overlap clustering, CDR3 amino acid sequences, but not nucleotide sequences, were matched to correct batch-related cross-sample contamination. TCRdb applied fastp at Q25 and MiXCR to the public reads, then kept only in-frame beta chains. Each entry merges the rows of one CDR3 protein and shows their most common DNA and genes. These V and J calls rely on TCRdb rather than the paper's analysis. A total of 820,000 or so distinct CDR3 sequences appear in this sample, about 50% of them only once. The ten biggest clones cover approximately 4.5% of the sample.

To demonstrate the VDJtools post-analysis software, the study profiled TCR beta repertoires from the peripheral blood of approximately twelve young patients with multiple sclerosis. The multiple sclerosis patients were children and adolescents ranging in age from 6 to 15 years. This sequence originates from a girl aged 5-17 years with multiple sclerosis. Sample: blood. In this chain, TRBV27 is recombined with TRBJ2-7, with TRBD1 as a weak D call on 7 bases. The DNA is TGTGCCAGCAGGCCCAGGGGGGTCTACGAGCAGTACTTC. This yields the protein CASRPRGVYEQYF.